This TCR beta chain was retrieved from a study of blood T cell repertoires in COVID-19. Study-wide context: Nucleic acid was either cDNA or gDNA, and it came from T cells, B-cell-depleted T cells, or PBMCs.

Germline-derived CDR1 and CDR2 are MNHNS and SASEGT. Deletions cut 2 bases from V and 4 bases from J, with 18 bases between. This CDR3 has 16 amino acids. The repertoire was sequenced with immunoSEQ multiplex PCR; TCRdb's copy has only in-frame clones and lacks some. The data hold roughly 300,000 clones, with 70% to 90% observed a single time. The source is a woman under 40 who had recovered from COVID-19. The source material was PBMCs or T cells enriched from blood (not recorded which). The genes are TRBV6-1 and TRBJ2-7, with D tentatively TRBD1 (6 bases). The CDR3 spells CASSEPSRDMDYEQYF. As DNA, the CDR3 is TGTGCCAGCAGTGAACCAAGTAGGGACATGGATTACGAGCAGTACTTC.